The clone carrying this T cell receptor beta chain has only a few counts. Its target is not known. The time point: persistent/refractory GD, antithyroid drugs over 5 years with positive TRAb. The TCR library was made from RNA that had been extracted from PBMCs in TRIzol. The data are from a study of regulatory T cells in long-lasting Graves disease. The wider study: The study counted Graves' disease as persistent given over 5 years of antithyroid drugs and positive TSH receptor antibodies.

The V gene's germline CDR1 is LGHDT and CDR2 YNNKEL (reference sequence). The ends were cut back, 3 bases at V and 2 bases at J, with 10 bases in the middle. The CDR3 length is 14 residues. Arm-PCR of CDR3 regions and iRepertoire HTBI primers were used to build TCR beta libraries. TCRdb passed the multiplex PCR reads through MiXCR, listing each CDR3 protein once. The profile covers about 470,000 distinct CDR3 sequences, with about 22% appearing a single time and 6.5% to 9% taken by the ten largest. Study-level findings and limits: Limited samples may have lowered accuracy.

The V call is TRBV3-1, the J call TRBJ1-2, with D perhaps TRBD1 (6 bases). The source was peripheral blood mononuclear cells (PBMCs), collected when the disease was refractory, from a patient treated with antithyroid drugs. The TCR sequence derives from a female donor with Graves disease. In DNA form, the CDR3 reads TGTGCCAGCAGCCAGGAGGACAGCAACTATGGCTACACCTTC. The encoded protein is CASSQEDSNYGYTF.